The clone carrying this T cell receptor (beta chain) occurred many times. Deletions cut 7 bases from V and 7 bases from J, with 16 bases between. The CDR3 is 13 amino acids. Germline CDR1 reads MNHNS; CDR2 reads SASEGT. The sample originates from a study of T cells in Graves' hyperthyroidism and ophthalmopathy. Study details: Peripheral blood sampling occurred at initial diagnosis, before any treatment.

Amplified regions were TCR beta CDR3 sequences from RNA transcripts. A first-round RT-PCR of the TCR CDR3 used the HTBI primer set. TCRdb redid the calling of the multiplex PCR reads with MiXCR, one entry per CDR3 protein. The data contain about 420,000 distinct CDR3 sequences, roughly an eighth of them singletons. This chain uses TRBV6-1 with TRBJ2-5, with D perhaps matching TRBD2 (6 bases). The sequence came from a woman in her late teens or twenties with Graves' hyperthyroidism. The material sequenced was blood. The CDR3 region has the DNA TGTGCCAGCACTGGGGGGTCGACCGGGACCCAGTACTTC. This gives the protein CASTGGSTGTQYF.